Below, 5 T cell receptor beta chains from the same sample are listed, as sequenced in a study of human T cells and chemical hapten exposure. As for time point: patch test 1, 2 weeks after DPC sensitization. Stated treatment: therapeutic diphenylcyclopropenone sensitization with weekly scalp DPC. TCRdb recomputed calls from the RACE reads with MiXCR, one row per CDR3 protein. The data contain fewer than 130,000 distinct CDR3 sequences, roughly 9.6% of them singletons. Material: whole blood, obtained in connection with sensitization to the hapten diphenylcyclopropenone (DPC). These receptors originate from a woman aged 40 to 50 with alopecia areata. Some clones in this sample may be carry-over from other donors' samples.

This clonotype was detected ten times or more. The chain links TRBV18 to TRBJ2-1, with 7 bases lining up with TRBD1. Germline values: CDR1 KGHSH, CDR2 LQKENI. With 6 bases clipped from V and 5 bases from J, the junction kept 4 bases outside the gene matches. This CDR3 is 13 amino acids long. CDR3 amino acids: CASSLDRHNEQFF. The CDR3 DNA follows: TGTGCCAGCTCCCTGGACAGGCACAATGAGCAGTTCTTC.

This clonotype was seen a few times. The chain uses TRBV18 and TRBJ2-5; D is perhaps TRBD1 (5 bases). V lost 6 bases and J 1 base, leaving 15 bases between the germline ends. The CDR3 totals 15 residues. Germline V gives CDR1 KGHSH, CDR2 LQKENI. The CDR3 is CASSQTRTTQETQYF. CDR3 DNA sequence: TGTGCCAGCTCCCAAACCCGGACAACCCAAGAGACCCAGTACTTC.

This clonotype was seen more than once but under ten times. The chain is built from TRBV19 and TRBJ2-7, with 10 bases that match TRBD1. J lost 5 bases, V lost 4 bases, and 8 bases had no gene match. The CDR3 runs to 15 residues. CDR1 and CDR2 from the germline V gene are LNHDA and SQIVND (reference sequence). CDR3 bases: TGTGCCAGTAGTACCGGCGGACAGGGGGATCACGAGCAGTACTTC. Translating it yields CASSTGGQGDHEQYF.

This clonotype was recorded many times. The rearrangement uses TRBV4-2 and TRBJ1-1; perhaps TRBD1 as D (5 bases). The CDR3 loop spans 12 amino acids. With 1 base removed from V and 7 bases from J, the gap between germline ends came to 7 bases. Germline loops: CDR1 LGHNA, CDR2 YNFKEQ. The DNA for the CDR3 is TGTGCCAGCAGCCAAGCGAGGGGTGAAGCTTTCTTT. Its translation is CASSQARGEAFF.

Of note for this clonotype: One junction end does not reproduce the germline sequence, and a read error may be involved. The chain combines TRBV9 with TRBJ2-7; the match to TRBD1 covers 10 bases. Germline CDR1 is SGDLS and CDR2 is YYNGEE. This CDR3 region has 14 residues. The CDR3 spells CACSLTGTGVEQYF. Here the CDR3 DNA reads TGTGCCTGCAGCTTAACCGGGACAGGGGTCGAGCAGTACTTC. Full variable domain (outside the CDR3, taken from reference TRBV9 and TRBJ2-7): DSGVTQTPKHLITATGQRVTLRCSPRSGDLSVYWYQQSLDQGLQFLIQYYNGEERAKGNILERFSAQQFPDLHSELNLSSLELGDSALYFCACSLTGTGVEQYFGPGTRLTVT.